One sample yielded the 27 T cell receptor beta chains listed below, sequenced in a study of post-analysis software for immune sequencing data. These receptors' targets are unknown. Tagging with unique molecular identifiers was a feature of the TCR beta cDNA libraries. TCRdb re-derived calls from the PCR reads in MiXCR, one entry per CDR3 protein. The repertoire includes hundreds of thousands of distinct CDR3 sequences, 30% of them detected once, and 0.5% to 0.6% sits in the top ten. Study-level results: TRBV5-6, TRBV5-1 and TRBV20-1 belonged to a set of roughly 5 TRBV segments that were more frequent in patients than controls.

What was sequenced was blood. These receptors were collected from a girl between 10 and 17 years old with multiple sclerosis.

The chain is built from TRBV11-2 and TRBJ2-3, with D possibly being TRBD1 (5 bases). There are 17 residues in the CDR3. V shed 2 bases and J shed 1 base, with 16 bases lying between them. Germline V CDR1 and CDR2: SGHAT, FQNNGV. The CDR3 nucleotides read TGTGCCAGCAGCTTAATGTCCCCAAGGGGTGGCACAGATACGCAGTATTTT. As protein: CASSLMSPRGGTDTQYF.

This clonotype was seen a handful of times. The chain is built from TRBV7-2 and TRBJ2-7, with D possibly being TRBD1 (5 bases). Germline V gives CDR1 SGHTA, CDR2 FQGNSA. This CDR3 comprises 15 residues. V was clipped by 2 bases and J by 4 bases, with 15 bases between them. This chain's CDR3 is CASSLIGVEAYEQYF. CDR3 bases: TGTGCCAGCAGCTTAATAGGGGTAGAAGCGTACGAGCAGTACTTC. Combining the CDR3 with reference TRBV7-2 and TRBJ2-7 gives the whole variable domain GAGVSQSPSNKVTEKGKDVELRCDPISGHTALYWYRQSLGQGLEFLIYFQGNSAPDKSGLPSDRFSAERTGGSVSTLTIQRTQQEDSAVYLCASSLIGVEAYEQYFGPGTRLTVT.

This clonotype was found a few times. CDR3 nucleotide sequence: TGTGCCAGCAGTTCCCCGGGACAGAACACTGAAGCTTTCTTT. Its protein product is CASSSPGQNTEAFF. The chain combines TRBV28 with TRBJ1-1; weak D call: TRBD1 (6 bases). The V gene's germline CDR1 is MDHEN and CDR2 SYDVKM. The CDR3 runs 14 residues. The V gene lost 4 bases and the J gene lost 1 base, with 10 bases spanning the gap.

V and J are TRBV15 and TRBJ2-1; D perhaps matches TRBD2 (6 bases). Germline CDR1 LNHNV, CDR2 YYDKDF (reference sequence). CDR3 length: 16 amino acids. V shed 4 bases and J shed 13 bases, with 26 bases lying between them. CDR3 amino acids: CATSIVSGLGGETQFF. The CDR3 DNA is TGTGCCACCAGCATCGTAAGCGGGTTAGGAGGAGAGACCCAGTTCTTC.

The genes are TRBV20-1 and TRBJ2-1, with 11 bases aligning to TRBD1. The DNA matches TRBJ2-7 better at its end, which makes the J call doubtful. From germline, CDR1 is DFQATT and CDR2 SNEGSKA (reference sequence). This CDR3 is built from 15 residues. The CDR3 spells CSARWTGGFYNEQYF. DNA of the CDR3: TGCAGTGCTAGATGGACAGGGGGCTTCTACAATGAGCAGTACTTC.

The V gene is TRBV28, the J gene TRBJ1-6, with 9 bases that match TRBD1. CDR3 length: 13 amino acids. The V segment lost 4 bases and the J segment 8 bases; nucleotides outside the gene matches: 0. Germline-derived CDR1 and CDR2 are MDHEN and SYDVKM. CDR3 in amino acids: CASSWTGDSPLHF. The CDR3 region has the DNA TGTGCCAGCAGTTGGACAGGGGATTCACCCCTCCACTTT.

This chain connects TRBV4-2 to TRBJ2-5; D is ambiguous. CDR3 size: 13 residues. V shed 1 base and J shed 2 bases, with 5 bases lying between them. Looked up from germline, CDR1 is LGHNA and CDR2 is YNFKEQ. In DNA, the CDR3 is TGTGCCAGCAGCCAAGTCGGGCAAGAGACCCAGTACTTC. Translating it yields CASSQVGQETQYF.

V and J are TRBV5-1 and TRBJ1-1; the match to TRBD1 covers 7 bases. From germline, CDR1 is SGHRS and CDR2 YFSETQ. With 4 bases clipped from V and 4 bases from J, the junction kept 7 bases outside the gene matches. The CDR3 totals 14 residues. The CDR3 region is CASSPDREGTEAFF. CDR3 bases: TGCGCCAGCAGCCCAGACAGGGAGGGCACTGAAGCTTTCTTT.

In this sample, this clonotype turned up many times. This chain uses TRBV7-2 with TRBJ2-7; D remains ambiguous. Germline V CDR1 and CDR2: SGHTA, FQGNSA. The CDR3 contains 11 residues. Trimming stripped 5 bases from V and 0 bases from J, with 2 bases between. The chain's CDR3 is CASSISYEQYF. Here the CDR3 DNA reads TGTGCCAGCAGCATCTCCTACGAGCAGTACTTC.

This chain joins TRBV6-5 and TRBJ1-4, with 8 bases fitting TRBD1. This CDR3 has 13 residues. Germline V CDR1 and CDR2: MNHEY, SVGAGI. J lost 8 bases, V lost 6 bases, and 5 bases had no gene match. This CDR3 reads CASRDRGVEKLFF. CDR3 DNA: TGTGCCAGCAGAGACAGGGGCGTAGAAAAACTGTTTTTT.

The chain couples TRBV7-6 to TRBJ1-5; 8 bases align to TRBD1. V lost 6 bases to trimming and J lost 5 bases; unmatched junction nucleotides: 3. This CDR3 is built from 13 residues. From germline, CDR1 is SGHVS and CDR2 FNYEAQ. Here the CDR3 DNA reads TGTGCCAGCAGTCAGGGGGCGTATCAGCCCCAGCATTTT. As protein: CASSQGAYQPQHF.

The CDR3 protein is CARGTSPREQYF. The CDR3 bases are TGTGCCCGTGGGACTAGCCCTCGGGAGCAGTACTTC. This rearrangement joins TRBV10-3 to TRBJ2-7; the match to TRBD2 covers 9 bases. J gave up 7 bases and V 11 bases, and 9 bases lay outside the gene matches. This CDR3 region has 12 residues. The germline CDR1 and CDR2 sequences are ENHRY and SYGVKD.

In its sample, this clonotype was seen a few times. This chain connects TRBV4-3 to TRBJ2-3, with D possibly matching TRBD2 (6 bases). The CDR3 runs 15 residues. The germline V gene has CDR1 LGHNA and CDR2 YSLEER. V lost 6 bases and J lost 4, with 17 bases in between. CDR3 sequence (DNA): TGCGCCAGCAGTGAAAAGAGAGGCGGGGCAGATACGCAGTATTTT. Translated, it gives CASSEKRGGADTQYF.

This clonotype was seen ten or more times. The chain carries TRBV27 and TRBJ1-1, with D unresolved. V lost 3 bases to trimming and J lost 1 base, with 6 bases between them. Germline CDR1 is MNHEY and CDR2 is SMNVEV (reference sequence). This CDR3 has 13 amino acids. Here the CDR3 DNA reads TGTGCCAGCAGTTTCCATAAGAACACTGAAGCTTTCTTT. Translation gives CASSFHKNTEAFF.

The CDR3 loop is CSASTGSQPQHF. Written as DNA, the CDR3 is TGCAGTGCCAGCACGGGAAGTCAGCCCCAGCATTTT. V is TRBV20-1 and J is TRBJ1-5, with D hard to call. V lost 6 bases and J lost 6, with 12 bases in between. Germline V lookup: CDR1 DFQATT, CDR2 SNEGSKA (reference sequence). The CDR3 is 12 amino acids.

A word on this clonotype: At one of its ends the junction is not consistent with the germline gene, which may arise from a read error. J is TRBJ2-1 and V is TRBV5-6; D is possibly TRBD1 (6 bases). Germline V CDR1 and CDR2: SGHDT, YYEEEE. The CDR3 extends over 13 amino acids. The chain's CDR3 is CAGSLGGRNEQFF. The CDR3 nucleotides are TGTGCCGGCAGCTTAGGGGGTAGGAACGAGCAGTTCTTC.

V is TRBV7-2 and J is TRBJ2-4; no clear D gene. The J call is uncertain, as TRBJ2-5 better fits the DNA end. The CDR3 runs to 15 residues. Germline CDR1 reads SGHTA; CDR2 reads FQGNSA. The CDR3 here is CASSFSGLPQETQYF. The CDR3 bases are TGTGCCAGCAGCTTTTCTGGGCTACCACAAGAGACCCAGTACTTC.

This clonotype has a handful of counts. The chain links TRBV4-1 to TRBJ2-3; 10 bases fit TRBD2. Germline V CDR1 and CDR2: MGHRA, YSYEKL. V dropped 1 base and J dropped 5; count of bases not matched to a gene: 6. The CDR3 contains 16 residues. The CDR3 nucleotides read TGCGCCAGCAGCCAAGCCTTAGCGGGGGGAATAGATACGCAGTATTTT. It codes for CASSQALAGGIDTQYF.

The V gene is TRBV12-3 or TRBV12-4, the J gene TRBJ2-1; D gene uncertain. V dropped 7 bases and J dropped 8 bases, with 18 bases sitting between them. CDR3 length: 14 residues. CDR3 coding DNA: TGTGCCAGCACCCCGCTCGGATCTAGGGATGAGCAGTTCTTC. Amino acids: CASTPLGSRDEQFF.

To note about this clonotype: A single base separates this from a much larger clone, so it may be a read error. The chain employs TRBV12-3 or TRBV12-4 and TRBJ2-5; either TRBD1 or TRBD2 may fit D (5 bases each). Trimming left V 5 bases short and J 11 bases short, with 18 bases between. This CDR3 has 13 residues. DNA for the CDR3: TGTGCCAGCAGTGTCCAGGGAGACGCTGAGCAGTACTTC. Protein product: CASSVQGDAEQYF.

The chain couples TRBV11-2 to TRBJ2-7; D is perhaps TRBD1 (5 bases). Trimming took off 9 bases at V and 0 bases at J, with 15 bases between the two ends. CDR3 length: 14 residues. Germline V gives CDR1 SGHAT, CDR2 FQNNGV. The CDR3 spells CASMMGQNSYEQYF. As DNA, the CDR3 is TGTGCCAGTATGATGGGGCAGAACTCCTACGAGCAGTACTTC.

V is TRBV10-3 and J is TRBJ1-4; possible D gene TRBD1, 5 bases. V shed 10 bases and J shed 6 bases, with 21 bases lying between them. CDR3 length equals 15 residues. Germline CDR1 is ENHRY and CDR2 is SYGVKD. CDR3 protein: CATTQQAGVDEKLFF. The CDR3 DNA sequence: TGTGCCACCACACAACAGGCCGGGGTCGATGAAAAACTGTTTTTT.

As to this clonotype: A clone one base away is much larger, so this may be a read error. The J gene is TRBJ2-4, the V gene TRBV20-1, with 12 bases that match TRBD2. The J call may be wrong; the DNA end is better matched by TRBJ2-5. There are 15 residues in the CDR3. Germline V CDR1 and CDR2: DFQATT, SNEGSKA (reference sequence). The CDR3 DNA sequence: TGCAGTGCTACACGGCTAGCGGGAGGGCAAGAGACCCAGTACTTC. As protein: CSATRLAGGQETQYF.

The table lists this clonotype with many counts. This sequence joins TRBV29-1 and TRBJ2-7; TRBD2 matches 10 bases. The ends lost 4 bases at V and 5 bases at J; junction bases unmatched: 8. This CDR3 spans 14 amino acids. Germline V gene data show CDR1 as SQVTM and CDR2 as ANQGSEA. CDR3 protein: CSVGLAGVSDEQYF. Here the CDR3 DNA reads TGCAGCGTTGGTCTAGCGGGAGTTTCTGACGAGCAGTACTTC.

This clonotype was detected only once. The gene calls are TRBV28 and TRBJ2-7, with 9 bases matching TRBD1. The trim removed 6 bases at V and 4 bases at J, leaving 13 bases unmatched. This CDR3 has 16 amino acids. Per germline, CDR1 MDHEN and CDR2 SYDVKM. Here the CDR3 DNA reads TGTGCCAGCAGCCCGATAGGAGGGACAGGGTCTTACGAGCAGTACTTC. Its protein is CASSPIGGTGSYEQYF.

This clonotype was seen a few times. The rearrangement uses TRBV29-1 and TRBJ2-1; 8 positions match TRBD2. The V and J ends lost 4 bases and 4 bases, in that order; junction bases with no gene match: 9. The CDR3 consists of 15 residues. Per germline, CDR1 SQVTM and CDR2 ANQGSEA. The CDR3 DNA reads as TGCAGCGTTGGGACCGGGACTAGAAAATACAATGAGCAGTTCTTC. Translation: CSVGTGTRKYNEQFF.

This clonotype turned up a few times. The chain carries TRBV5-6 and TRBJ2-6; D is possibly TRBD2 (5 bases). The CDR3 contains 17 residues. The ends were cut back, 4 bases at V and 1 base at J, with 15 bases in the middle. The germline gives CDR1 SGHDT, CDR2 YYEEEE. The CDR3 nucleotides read TGTGCCAGCAGCACAGAGGACTTTACGTCTGGGGCCAACGTCCTGACTTTC. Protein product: CASSTEDFTSGANVLTF.